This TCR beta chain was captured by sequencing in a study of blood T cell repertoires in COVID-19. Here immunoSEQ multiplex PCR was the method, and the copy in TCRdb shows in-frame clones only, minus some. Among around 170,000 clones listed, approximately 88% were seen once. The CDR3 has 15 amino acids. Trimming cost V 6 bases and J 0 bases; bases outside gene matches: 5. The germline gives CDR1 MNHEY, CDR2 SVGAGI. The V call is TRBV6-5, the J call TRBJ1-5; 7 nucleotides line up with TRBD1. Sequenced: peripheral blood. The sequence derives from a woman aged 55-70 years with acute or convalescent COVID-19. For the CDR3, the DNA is TGTGCCAGCAGGAGGGACAGCTATAGCAATCAGCCCCAGCATTTT. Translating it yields CASRRDSYSNQPQHF.